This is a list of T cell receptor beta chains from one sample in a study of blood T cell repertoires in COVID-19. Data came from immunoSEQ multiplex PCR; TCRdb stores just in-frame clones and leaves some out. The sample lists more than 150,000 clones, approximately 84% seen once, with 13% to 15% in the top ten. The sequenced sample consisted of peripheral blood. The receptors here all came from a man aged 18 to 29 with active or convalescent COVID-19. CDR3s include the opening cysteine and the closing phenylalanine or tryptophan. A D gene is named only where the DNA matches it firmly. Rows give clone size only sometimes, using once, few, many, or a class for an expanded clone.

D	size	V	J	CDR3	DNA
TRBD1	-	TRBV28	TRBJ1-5	CASSLSGTGTTQPQHF	TGTGCCAGCAGTTTGTCCGGGACAGGGACAACGCAGCCCCAGCATTTT
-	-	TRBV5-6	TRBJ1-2	CASTFFDSGYGYTF	TGTGCCAGCACCTTTTTTGACAGCGGGTATGGCTACACCTTC
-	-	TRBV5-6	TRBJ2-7	CASSFTGSLSYEQYF	TGTGCCAGCAGCTTTACAGGGAGCCTTTCCTACGAGCAGTACTTC
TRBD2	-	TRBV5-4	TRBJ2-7	CASSVVASGSYEQYF	TGTGCCAGCAGCGTCGTGGCTAGCGGGTCATACGAGCAGTACTTC
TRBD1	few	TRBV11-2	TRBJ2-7	CASSNRGGQGAPYEQYF	TGTGCCAGCAGCAATCGGGGGGGACAGGGGGCTCCCTACGAGCAGTACTTC
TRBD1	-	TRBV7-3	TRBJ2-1	CASSLNGQGINEQFF	TGTGCCAGCAGCTTAAATGGACAGGGGATCAATGAGCAGTTCTTC
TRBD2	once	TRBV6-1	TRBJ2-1	CASSVLAGVRYNEQFF	TGTGCCAGCAGTGTTCTAGCGGGAGTAAGGTACAATGAGCAGTTCTTC
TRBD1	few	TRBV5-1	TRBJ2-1	CASSWDRLSYNEQFF	TGCGCCAGCAGCTGGGACAGGCTCTCCTACAATGAGCAGTTCTTC
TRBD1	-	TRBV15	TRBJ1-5	CATSRDEGARGNQPQHF	TGTGCCACCAGCAGAGATGAGGGGGCTCGGGGCAATCAGCCCCAGCATTTT
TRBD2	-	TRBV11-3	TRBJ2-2	CASSYVAGNTGELFF	TGTGCCAGCAGCTATGTAGCGGGGAACACCGGGGAGCTGTTTTTT
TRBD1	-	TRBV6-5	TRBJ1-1	CASRNPGQGHTEAFF	TGTGCCAGCAGGAACCCGGGACAGGGGCACACTGAAGCTTTCTTT
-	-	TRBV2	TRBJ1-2	CASRLATGGDGYTF	TGTGCCAGCAGATTAGCGACAGGTGGGGATGGCTACACCTTC
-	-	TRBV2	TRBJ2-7	CASRYYEQYF	TGTGCCAGCAGGTACTACGAGCAGTACTTC
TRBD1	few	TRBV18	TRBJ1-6	CASSLDRDSSPLHF	TGTGCCAGCTCACTAGACAGGGACAGTTCACCCCTCCACTTT
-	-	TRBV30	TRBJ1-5	CAWSDVAGAQPQHF	TGTGCCTGGAGTGATGTGGCAGGGGCCCAGCCCCAGCATTTT
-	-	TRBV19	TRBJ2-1	CASSIWESYNEQFF	TGTGCCAGTAGTATATGGGAGTCCTACAATGAGCAGTTCTTC
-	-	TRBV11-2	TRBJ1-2	CASSLDRTSYGYTF	TGTGCCAGCAGCTTAGATAGGACATCCTACGGCTACACCTTC
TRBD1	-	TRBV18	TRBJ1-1	CASSPLFQTGTSSTEAFF	TGTGCCAGCTCACCACTGTTTCAGACAGGGACAAGTAGCACTGAAGCTTTCTTT
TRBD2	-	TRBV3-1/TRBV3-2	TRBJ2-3	CASSQGGLAGVSDTQYF	TGTGCCAGCAGCCAAGGGGGACTAGCGGGAGTATCAGATACGCAGTATTTT
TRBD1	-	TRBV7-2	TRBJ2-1	CAGRQGPNNEQFF	TGTGCGGGGAGACAGGGGCCGAACAATGAGCAGTTCTTC
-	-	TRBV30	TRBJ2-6	CAWNTGSGANVLTF	TGTGCCTGGAATACAGGCTCTGGGGCCAACGTCCTGACTTTC
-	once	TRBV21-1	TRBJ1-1	CASTKREVVGTEAFF	TGTGCCAGCACCAAAAGGGAGGTAGTAGGCACTGAAGCTTTCTTT
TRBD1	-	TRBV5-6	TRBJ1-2	CASSPMRQGNYGYTF	TGTGCCAGCAGCCCAATGAGACAGGGGAACTATGGCTACACCTTC
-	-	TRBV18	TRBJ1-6	CASSLEQGLNSPLHF	TGTGCCAGCTCACTCGAACAGGGTTTGAATTCACCCCTCCACTTT
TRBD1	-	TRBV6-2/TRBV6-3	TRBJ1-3	CASSRGWTGPIRSSGNTIYF	TGTGCCAGCAGCCGAGGATGGACAGGGCCTATTCGAAGCTCTGGAAACACCATATATTTT
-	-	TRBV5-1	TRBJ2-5	CASSRDMYQETQYF	TGCGCCAGCAGCCGGGACATGTACCAAGAGACCCAGTACTTC
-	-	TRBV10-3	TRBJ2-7	CANAPGHPNSYEQYF	TGTGCCAATGCCCCGGGACACCCTAATTCCTACGAGCAGTACTTC
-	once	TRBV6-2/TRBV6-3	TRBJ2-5	CASSAIGGRRETQYF	TGTGCCAGCAGCGCCATCGGGGGGCGAAGAGAGACCCAGTACTTC
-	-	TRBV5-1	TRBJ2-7	CASSLSGNYEQYF	TGCGCCAGCAGCTTGTCAGGGAACTACGAGCAGTACTTC
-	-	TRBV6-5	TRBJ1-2	CASKKGQSNYGYTF	TGTGCCAGCAAAAAAGGACAGTCCAACTATGGCTACACCTTC
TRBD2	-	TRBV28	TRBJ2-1	CASAEREDNEQFF	TGTGCCTCCGCCGAGCGGGAGGACAATGAGCAGTTCTTC
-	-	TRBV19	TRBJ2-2	CASRYGAGELFF	TGTGCCAGTAGGTACGGGGCCGGGGAGCTGTTTTTT
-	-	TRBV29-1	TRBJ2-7	CSVRLAYEQYF	TGCAGCGTCCGACTAGCCTACGAGCAGTACTTC
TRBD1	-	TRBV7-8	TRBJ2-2	CASSPRTGSGELFF	TGTGCCAGCAGCCCCCGGACAGGGAGTGGGGAGCTGTTTTTT
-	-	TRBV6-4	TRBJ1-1	CASSVNQDTEAFF	TGTGCCAGCAGTGTGAACCAGGACACTGAAGCTTTCTTT
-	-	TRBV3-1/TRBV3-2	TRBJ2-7	CASSQTQGTEQYF	TGTGCCAGCAGCCAAACACAGGGCACCGAGCAGTACTTC
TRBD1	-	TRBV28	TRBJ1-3	CASRTRRDRGRNTIYF	TGTGCCAGCAGAACCCGAAGGGACAGGGGGAGAAACACCATATATTTT
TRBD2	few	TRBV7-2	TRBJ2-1	CASSPARLAGKGEQFF	TGTGCCAGCAGCCCCGCCCGGCTAGCGGGAAAGGGTGAGCAGTTCTTC
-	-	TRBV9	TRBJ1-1	CASSGDRNTEAFF	TGTGCCAGCAGCGGAGACAGGAACACTGAAGCTTTCTTT
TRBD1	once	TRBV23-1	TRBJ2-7	CASSQSIRQGFHEQYF	TGCGCCAGCAGTCAATCGATAAGACAGGGGTTCCACGAGCAGTACTTC
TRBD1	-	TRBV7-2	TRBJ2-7	CASSPGQEIYEQYF	TGTGCCAGCAGCCCGGGACAGGAGATCTACGAGCAGTACTTC
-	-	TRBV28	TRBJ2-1	CASTFGARRNEQFF	TGTGCCAGCACTTTTGGGGCGCGAAGGAATGAGCAGTTCTTC
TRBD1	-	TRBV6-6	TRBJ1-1	CASSLAGTAMNTEAFF	TGTGCCAGCAGTTTAGCCGGGACAGCAATGAACACTGAAGCTTTCTTT
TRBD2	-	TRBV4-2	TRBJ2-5	CASSQEGLAGRYQETQYF	TGTGCCAGCAGCCAAGAGGGACTAGCGGGAAGGTACCAAGAGACCCAGTACTTC
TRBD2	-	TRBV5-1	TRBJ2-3	CASSLARTSGSTDTQYF	TGCGCCAGCAGCTTGGCCCGGACTAGCGGGAGCACAGATACGCAGTATTTT
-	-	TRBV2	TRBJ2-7	CATGHAGSYEQYF	TGTGCCACCGGTCATGCGGGATCCTACGAGCAGTACTTC
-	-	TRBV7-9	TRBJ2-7	CASSLSQNHEQYF	TGTGCCAGCAGCTTATCCCAGAACCACGAGCAGTACTTC
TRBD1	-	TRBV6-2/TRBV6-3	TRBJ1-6	CASSTDRGGNSPLHF	TGTGCCAGCAGCACCGACAGGGGTGGGAATTCACCCCTCCACTTT
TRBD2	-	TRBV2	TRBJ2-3	CASKRDHTDTQYF	TGTGCCAGCAAGCGGGACCATACAGATACGCAGTATTTT
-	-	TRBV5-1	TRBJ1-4	CASSRVAGDEKLFF	TGCGCCAGCAGCCGGGTGGCAGGGGATGAAAAACTGTTTTTT
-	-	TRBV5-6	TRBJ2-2	CASSLIQGVGGELFF	TGTGCCAGCAGCTTGATTCAGGGTGTAGGCGGGGAGCTGTTTTTT
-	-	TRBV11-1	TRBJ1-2	CASSLQGSSSNYGYTF	TGTGCCAGCAGCTTACAGGGTTCTTCGTCTAACTATGGCTACACCTTC
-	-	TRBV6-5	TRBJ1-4	CASSTGAYNEKLFF	TGTGCCAGCAGTACTGGGGCTTATAATGAAAAACTGTTTTTT
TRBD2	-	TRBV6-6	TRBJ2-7	CASSYVSGGVYEQYF	TGTGCCAGCAGTTACGTTAGCGGGGGGGTCTACGAGCAGTACTTC
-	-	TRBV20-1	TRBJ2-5	CSATSQETQYF	TGCAGTGCTACCAGTCAAGAGACCCAGTACTTC